This record concerns one T cell receptor (beta chain) sequence. Between the trimmed V and J ends, which lost 2 bases and 5 bases, there was a span of 12 bases. CDR1 and CDR2 (germline): SGHDN, FVKESK. This CDR3 has 15 residues. This sample was taken from a study of blood T cell repertoires in COVID-19. Study in general: Acute and convalescent COVID-19 samples came from the United States, Italy and Spain. In each case, the material was cDNA or gDNA derived from T cells, B-cell-depleted T cells, or PBMCs.

The repertoire was sequenced with immunoSEQ multiplex PCR; TCRdb's copy has only in-frame clones and lacks some. Of 50,000 or so clones in the sample, 86% were seen once. The TCR comes from an elderly woman with acute or convalescent COVID-19. The chain uses TRBV14 and TRBJ1-4, with unresolved D. Sequenced sample: peripheral blood. The CDR3 nucleotides are TGTGCCAGCAGCCAATCTACGGGTAGGAATGAAAAACTGTTTTTT. Amino acids: CASSQSTGRNEKLFF.